This record covers a single TCR beta chain. Its antigen remains unidentified. The data were taken from a study of cytomegalovirus exposure and HLA in healthy donors. Study information: In an early release, HLA-typed donors contributed tens of millions of unique TCR sequences.

Germline loops: CDR1 MGHRA, CDR2 YSYEKL. With 3 bases removed from V and 11 bases from J, the gap between germline ends came to 17 bases. CDR3 length: 14 amino acids. Study outcomes and limitations: Presence/absence analyses took donor sequencing depth as roughly uniform.

Use of 60 Vbeta and 13 Jbeta primers characterized the PCR. Measured with immunoSEQ multiplex PCR; TCRdb has only the in-frame clones, and not every one. Of approximately 150,000 clones in the sample, 65% to 70% were seen once. The receptor's source is a woman aged 18-35 years in good health and CMV-seropositive. V is TRBV4-1 and J is TRBJ1-3, with a possible D match to TRBD1 (6 bases). Sequenced material: PBMCs. The CDR3: CASSHELGGAPIYF. In DNA form, the CDR3 reads TGCGCCAGCAGCCATGAGTTGGGGGGGGCGCCCATATATTTT.